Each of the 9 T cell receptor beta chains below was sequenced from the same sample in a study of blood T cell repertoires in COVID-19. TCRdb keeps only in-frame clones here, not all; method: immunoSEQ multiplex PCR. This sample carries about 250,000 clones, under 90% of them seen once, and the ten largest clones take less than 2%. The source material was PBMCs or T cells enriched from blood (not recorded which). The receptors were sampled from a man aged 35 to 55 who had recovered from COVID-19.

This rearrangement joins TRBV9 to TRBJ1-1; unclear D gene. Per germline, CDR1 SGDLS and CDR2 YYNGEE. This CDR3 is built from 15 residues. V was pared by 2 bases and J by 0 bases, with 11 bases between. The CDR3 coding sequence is TGTGCCAGCAGCGTCATCTTGGGCGTGAACACTGAAGCTTTCTTT. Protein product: CASSVILGVNTEAFF.

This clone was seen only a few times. The CDR3 sequence is CASSLDGAGPYEQYF. The CDR3 DNA follows: TGTGCCAGCAGCTTAGATGGGGCAGGCCCCTACGAGCAGTACTTC. The chain joins TRBV11-2 to TRBJ2-7; D is possibly TRBD1 (5 bases). The CDR3 is made up of 15 amino acids. The V end lost 0 bases, the J end lost 2 bases, and 11 bases lay between the germline ends. From germline, CDR1 is SGHAT and CDR2 FQNNGV.

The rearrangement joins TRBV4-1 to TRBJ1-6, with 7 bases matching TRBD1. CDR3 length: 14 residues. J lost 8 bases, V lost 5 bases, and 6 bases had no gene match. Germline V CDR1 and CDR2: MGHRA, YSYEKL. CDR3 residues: CASSYGTEHSPLHF. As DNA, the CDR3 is TGCGCCAGCAGCTACGGGACAGAACATTCACCCCTCCACTTT.

The CDR3 here is CASSLDPGSSYEQYF. The CDR3 nucleotides are TGTGCCAGCAGCTTGGATCCCGGGAGCTCCTACGAGCAGTACTTC. V is TRBV5-4 and J is TRBJ2-7; the D gene is possibly TRBD2 (6 bases). Trimming cost V 0 bases and J 0 bases, with 10 bases left between them. CDR1 and CDR2 (germline): SGHNT, YYREEE (reference sequence). The CDR3 length is 15 residues.

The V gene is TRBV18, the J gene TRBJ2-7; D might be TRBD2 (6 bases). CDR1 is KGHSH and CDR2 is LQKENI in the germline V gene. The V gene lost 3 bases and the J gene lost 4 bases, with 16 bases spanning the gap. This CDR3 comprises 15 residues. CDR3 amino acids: CASSPPGTALYEQYF. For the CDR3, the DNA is TGTGCCAGCTCACCCCCCGGGACTGCCCTATACGAGCAGTACTTC.

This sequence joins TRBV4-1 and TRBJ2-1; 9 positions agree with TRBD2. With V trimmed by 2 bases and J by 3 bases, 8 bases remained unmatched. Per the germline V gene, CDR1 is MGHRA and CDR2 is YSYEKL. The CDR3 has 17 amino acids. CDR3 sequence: CASSQTETSGYYNEQFF. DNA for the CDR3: TGCGCCAGCAGCCAAACCGAGACTAGCGGATACTACAATGAGCAGTTCTTC.

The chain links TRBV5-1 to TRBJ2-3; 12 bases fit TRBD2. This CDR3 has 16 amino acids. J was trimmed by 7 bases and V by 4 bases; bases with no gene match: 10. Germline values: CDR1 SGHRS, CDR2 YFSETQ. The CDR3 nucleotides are TGCGCCAGCAGCGGAGAGACTAGCGGGGGAGTTAATACGCAGTATTTT. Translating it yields CASSGETSGGVNTQYF.

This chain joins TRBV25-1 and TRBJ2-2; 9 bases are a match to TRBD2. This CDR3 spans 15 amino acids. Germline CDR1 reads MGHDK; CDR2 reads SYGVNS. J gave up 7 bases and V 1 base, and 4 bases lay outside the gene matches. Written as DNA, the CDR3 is TGTGCCAGCAGTGAATCACTAGCGGGTGGCGGGGAGCTGTTTTTT. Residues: CASSESLAGGGELFF.

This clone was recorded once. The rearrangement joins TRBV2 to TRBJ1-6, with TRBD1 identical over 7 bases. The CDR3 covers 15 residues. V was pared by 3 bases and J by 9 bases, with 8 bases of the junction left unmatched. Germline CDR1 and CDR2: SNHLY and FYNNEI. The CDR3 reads CASSERQGVGSPLHF. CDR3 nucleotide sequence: TGTGCCAGCAGTGAGAGGCAGGGGGTCGGTTCACCCCTCCACTTT.